The entry below describes one T cell receptor beta chain. What it recognizes is unknown. Germline CDR1 and CDR2: ENHRY and SYGVKD. The V and J ends lost 4 bases and 5 bases, in that order; junction bases with no gene match: 3. The CDR3 covers 15 residues. Data came from immunoSEQ multiplex PCR; TCRdb stores just in-frame clones and leaves some out. The data show roughly 37,000 clones, approximately 88% seen once. This entry comes from a study of T cell clonotyping in hematopoietic cell transplantation. Regarding the study as a whole: At the given depth, recipient repertoires were over 95% de novo clonotypes. Recipient TCR diversity dropped after transplant; expanded clonotypes rose from day 30 to 180.

This TCR came from a woman in her thirties or forties in good health. Some clones in this sample may be carry-over from other donors' samples. Source material: peripheral blood mononuclear cells. This rearrangement joins TRBV10-3 to TRBJ2-2, with 11 nucleotides matching TRBD1. The CDR3: CAISGTGGATGELFF. The DNA for the CDR3 is TGTGCCATCAGTGGGACAGGGGGCGCGACCGGGGAGCTGTTTTTT.